Each of the 29 T cell receptor beta chains below was sequenced from the same sample in a study of glioma-infiltrating T cells. Using RNA template, CDR3s of TCR alpha and beta were amplified with iRepertoire arm-PCR. Via MiXCR, TCRdb re-called the multiplex PCR reads, giving one row per CDR3 protein. The sample includes about 410,000 distinct CDR3 sequences, 41% of them seen just once. The sequenced material came from glioma tissue, nonneoplastic brain tissue, or PBMCs (not recorded which). The receptors originated from a human donor with low-grade glioma or glioblastoma, undergoing nonglioma brain surgery, or in good health (not recorded which).

With respect to this clonotype: This may arise from a read error, as a much more abundant clone is one base away. The chain recombines TRBV6-1 with TRBJ2-7; a possible D gene is TRBD1 (5 bases). The CDR3 spans 14 residues. Trimming removed 7 bases from V and 7 bases from J, with 20 bases in between. From germline, CDR1 is MNHNS and CDR2 SASEGT. DNA for the CDR3: TGTGCCAGCAACCGATCCCCCCAGGGTCAGGAGCAGTACTTC. Amino acids: CASNRSPQGQEQYF.

Note on this clonotype: With a much larger clone just one base away, this may be a read error. CDR3 amino acids: CASSQDFAIRDYSDQPQHF. The CDR3 region has the DNA TGCGCCAGCAGCCAAGATTTCGCAATAAGGGATTATAGCGATCAGCCCCAGCATTTT. This rearrangement joins TRBV7-9 to TRBJ1-5; D is uncertain. This CDR3 has 19 amino acids. Germline V gene sequence: CDR1 SEHNR, CDR2 FQNEAQ (reference sequence). Full variable domain (rest looked up from reference TRBV7-9 and TRBJ1-5): DTGVSQNPRHKITKRGQNVTFRCDPISEHNRLYWYRQTLGQGPEFLTYFQNEAQLEKSRLLSDRFSAERPKGSFSTLEIQRTEQGDSAMYLCASSQDFAIRDYSDQPQHFGDGTRLSIL.

This chain connects TRBV7-2 to TRBJ2-1; TRBD2 matches 9 bases. Per germline, CDR1 SGHTA and CDR2 FQGNSA. There are 15 residues in the CDR3. Trimming took 1 base from V and 9 from J; bases not matched to a gene: 7. CDR3 in DNA: TGTGCCAGCAGCTTAGGGCCTAGCGGGACGAGTGAGCAGTTCTTC. This codes for CASSLGPSGTSEQFF.

Notes on this clonotype: One junction end does not reproduce the germline sequence, and a read error may be involved. The chain links TRBV10-3 to TRBJ1-1; a weak D match, TRBD1 (5 bases). Germline V lookup: CDR1 ENHRY, CDR2 SYGVKD. The CDR3 has 13 residues. The CDR3: CAISRDPNTEASF. CDR3 in DNA: TGTGCCATCAGCCGGGACCCCAACACTGAAGCTTCCTTT.

This clonotype was observed a few times. The chain recombines TRBV7-8 with TRBJ1-1, with 9 positions matching TRBD1. Germline V gene data show CDR1 as SGHVS and CDR2 as FQNEAQ. CDR3 length: 15 residues. V shed 5 bases, J shed 3 bases, and the junction held 7 bases outside the gene matches. The CDR3 here is CASSLWTGEDTEAFF. In DNA, the CDR3 is TGTGCCAGCAGCCTCTGGACAGGGGAAGACACTGAAGCTTTCTTT.

Regarding this clonotype: A much more abundant neighbour one base away suggests this may be a read error. V usage is TRBV6-2 or TRBV6-3 and J usage is TRBJ2-7, with D perhaps TRBD1 or TRBD2 (5 bases each). Looked up from germline, CDR1 is MNHEY and CDR2 is SVGEGT. This CDR3 comprises 14 residues. CDR3: CASSRLRDGDEQCF. The CDR3 DNA sequence: TGTGCCAGCAGCCGGCTAAGGGACGGCGACGAGCAGTGCTTC.

This clonotype was found many times. The chain couples TRBV11-3 to TRBJ2-3, with 8 nucleotides matching TRBD1. The germline gives CDR1 SGHNT, CDR2 YENEEA. This CDR3 has 15 amino acids. Unmatched junction bases numbered 8, after V lost 6 bases and J lost 3 bases. For the CDR3, the DNA is TGTGCCAGCAGTCTAGGACAGGGACCAACAGATACGCAGTATTTT. Translation gives CASSLGQGPTDTQYF.

The chain joins TRBV20-1 to TRBJ2-3; 8 positions match TRBD2. CDR1 is DFQATT, CDR2 SNEGSKA, per germline (reference sequence). The length of the CDR3 is 13 residues. V trimming: 1 base; J trimming: 6 bases; junction bases outside the gene matches: 3. CDR3 coding DNA: TGCAGTGCTAGAGCGGGGGGGGGGGATACGCAGTATTTT. Protein sequence: CSARAGGGDTQYF.

This clonotype was observed a handful of times. This chain joins TRBV5-1 and TRBJ1-4; perhaps TRBD1 as D (5 bases). This CDR3 comprises 15 residues. Germline V lookup: CDR1 SGHRS, CDR2 YFSETQ. V lost 0 bases and J lost 8, with 14 bases in between. Here the CDR3 DNA reads TGCGCCAGCAGCTTGGGGACCGGGACCTCCGAAAAACTGTTTTTT. Protein: CASSLGTGTSEKLFF.

The chain couples TRBV5-4 to TRBJ1-2, with 7 bases lining up with TRBD1. V was clipped by 0 bases and J by 2 bases; unmatched bases: 1. Germline V CDR1 and CDR2: SGHNT, YYREEE (reference sequence). CDR3 size: 14 residues. CDR3: CASSLEQGNYGYTF. CDR3 DNA sequence: TGTGCCAGCAGCTTGGAACAGGGGAACTATGGCTACACCTTC.

The table lists this clonotype with a count of one. A read error may account for a junction end that differs from germline. The rearrangement uses TRBV7-3 and TRBJ1-1; D gene unclear. CDR3 size: 13 residues. CDR1 is SGHTA and CDR2 is FQGTGA in the germline V gene. The CDR3, as DNA: TGTGCCAGCAGCATCACAGTGAACACTGGAGCTTTCTTT. Its translation is CASSITVNTGAFF.

This clonotype was counted between two and nine times. The CDR3 region is CASSPSGLLETQYF. The CDR3 DNA reads TGTGCCAGCAGCCCCTCGGGCCTCCTGGAGACCCAGTACTTC. The chain employs TRBV11-2 and TRBJ2-5, with D uncertain. Between the trimmed V and J ends, which lost 5 bases and 5 bases, there was a span of 15 bases. The CDR3 spans 14 residues. Germline CDR1 and CDR2: SGHAT and FQNNGV.

This clonotype has only one observation. The V and J genes are TRBV12-3 or TRBV12-4 and TRBJ2-7; 8 nucleotides line up with TRBD2. This CDR3 is built from 15 residues. J lost 3 bases, V lost 6 bases, and 10 bases had no gene match. CDR3 nucleotide sequence: TGTGCCAGCAGCCGAAAGCGGGAGAGGCGCTACGAGCAGTACTTC. Its protein is CASSRKRERRYEQYF.

This rearrangement joins TRBV29-1 to TRBJ2-7; D remains unclear. CDR3 length: 13 amino acids. Trimming shortened V by 5 bases and J by 0 bases, and 11 bases separated the two germline ends. Germline V CDR1 and CDR2: SQVTM, ANQGSEA. The DNA for the CDR3 is TGCAGCGTTCAAGGGCAGAGCTCCTACGAGCAGTACTTC. Translating it yields CSVQGQSSYEQYF.

In its sample, this clonotype was seen many times. V gene TRBV4-3 combines with J gene TRBJ1-2; unclear D gene. The length of the CDR3 is 15 residues. Trimming pared 2 bases from V and 5 bases from J, leaving 15 bases between. Germline V gene data show CDR1 as LGHNA and CDR2 as YSLEER. CDR3 loop: CASSQQGSDLYGYTF. The CDR3, as DNA: TGCGCCAGCAGCCAACAAGGTTCAGATCTTTATGGCTACACCTTC.

A few counts support this clonotype. The V and J genes are TRBV6-1 and TRBJ2-7, with 8 bases aligning to TRBD1. This CDR3 has 14 residues. Per the germline V gene, CDR1 is MNHNS and CDR2 is SASEGT. The junction had 10 bases not matched to a gene; V was cut back by 7 bases and J by 5 bases. CDR3 amino acids: CASNRGLWGDEQYF. The DNA of the CDR3 is TGTGCCAGCAACAGGGGGTTGTGGGGTGACGAGCAGTACTTC.

The rearrangement uses TRBV20-1 and TRBJ2-1; possibly TRBD1 or TRBD2 for D (6 bases each). The germline V and J ends were trimmed by 4 bases and 3 bases, with 16 bases remaining between them. Germline loops: CDR1 DFQATT, CDR2 SNEGSKA (reference sequence). The CDR3 is made up of 15 amino acids. The CDR3 DNA reads as TGCAGTGCTACCCCGGGGGCCAGGGGCTACAATGAGCAGTTCTTC. Translation gives CSATPGARGYNEQFF.

The V call is TRBV2, the J call TRBJ2-1; TRBD1 aligns across 10 bases. J lost 8 bases, V lost 2 bases, and 6 bases had no gene match. The CDR3 runs 15 residues. Germline V gene lookup returns CDR1 SNHLY and CDR2 FYNNEI. CDR3 region: CASSETGQGLDEQFF. For the CDR3, the DNA is TGTGCCAGCAGTGAAACGGGACAGGGGTTGGATGAGCAGTTCTTC. Together with reference TRBV2 and TRBJ2-1, the CDR3 gives the full variable domain: EPEVTQTPSHQVTQMGQEVILRCVPISNHLYFYWYRQILGQKVEFLVSFYNNEISEKSEIFDDQFSVERPDGSNFTLKIRSTKLEDSAMYFCASSETGQGLDEQFFGPGTRLTVL.

The genes are TRBV4-1 and TRBJ2-7; 8 bases fit TRBD1. Germline V gene sequence: CDR1 MGHRA, CDR2 YSYEKL. The CDR3 sequence is 14 residues long. V lost 3 bases, J lost 5 bases, and 6 bases stayed unmatched. Written as DNA, the CDR3 is TGCGCCAGCAGCCATCCTGGACAGGGAAACGAGCAGTACTTC. It specifies CASSHPGQGNEQYF.

This chain joins TRBV24-1 and TRBJ2-1; 9 positions match TRBD2. J was trimmed by 6 bases and V by 3 bases; bases with no gene match: 2. Germline V gene lookup returns CDR1 KGHDR and CDR2 SFDVKD. CDR3 size: 14 residues. DNA for the CDR3: TGTGCCACCAGTGATCGGACTAGCGCCAATGAGCAGTTCTTC. Protein: CATSDRTSANEQFF.

Of note for this clonotype: A junction boundary mismatches the germline segment, possibly from a read error. This chain connects TRBV19 to TRBJ2-7; 8 bases map to TRBD1. Germline CDR1 LNHDA, CDR2 SQIVND (reference sequence). The CDR3 contains 15 residues. CDR3 protein: CASSTLDRGRYEQYF. The DNA for the CDR3 is TGTGCCAGCAGTACCCTTGACAGGGGAAGATACGAGCAGTACTTC.

The chain combines TRBV4-1 with TRBJ2-7, with 9 bases lining up with TRBD2. The J segment lost 3 bases and the V segment lost 1 base, leaving 7 bases of the junction unmatched. The germline CDR1 and CDR2 sequences are MGHRA and YSYEKL. This CDR3 comprises 16 residues. The CDR3 bases are TGCGCCAGCAGCCAAGTTCATGGACTAGCGCTCTACGAGCAGTACTTC. Translating gives CASSQVHGLALYEQYF.

The chain links TRBV6-1 to TRBJ2-2; D gene uncertain. The germline V gene encodes CDR1 MNHNS and CDR2 SASEGT. The CDR3 contains 11 residues. The V gene lost 8 bases and the J gene lost 4 bases, with 5 bases spanning the gap. The CDR3 sequence is CASRSTGELFF. CDR3 coding DNA: TGTGCCAGCCGCTCCACCGGGGAGCTGTTTTTT.

The chain uses TRBV25-1 and TRBJ1-5; D may be TRBD1 (6 bases). The CDR3 is 16 residues long. V lost 1 base and J lost 5, with 15 bases in between. Germline V gene lookup returns CDR1 MGHDK and CDR2 SYGVNS. The CDR3 DNA follows: TGTGCCAGCAGTGAATCCGGAGGGGGGATAGATCAGCCCCAGCATTTT. Its translation is CASSESGGGIDQPQHF.

Concerning this clonotype: This clone may be a read error of a much larger clone one base away. The gene calls are TRBV27 and TRBJ1-2; D not certain. Germline V gene sequence: CDR1 MNHEY, CDR2 SMNVEV (reference sequence). CDR3 length: 16 amino acids. V lost 2 bases and J lost 2, with 15 bases in between. CDR3 residues: CASSLGHPALNYGYTF. As DNA, the CDR3 is TGTGCCAGCAGTTTAGGCCACCCAGCCCTAAACTATGGCTACACCTTC.

Comment on this clonotype: Relative to the germline gene, one junction end is altered; a read error may explain this. This sequence joins TRBV6-5 and TRBJ1-2; D is ambiguous. Germline lookup yields CDR1 MNHEY and CDR2 SVGAGI. The CDR3 covers 13 residues. The CDR3 DNA reads as TGTGCCAGCAGTTACAGGGTGTTCTATGGCGACACCTTC. Its protein product is CASSYRVFYGDTF.

This chain uses TRBV11-2 with TRBJ2-2, with 8 nucleotides matching TRBD1. CDR1 is SGHAT and CDR2 is FQNNGV in the germline V gene. CDR3 size: 17 residues. The V segment lost 5 bases and the J segment 6 bases; nucleotides outside the gene matches: 14. The chain's CDR3 is CASSPHQTGAVPGELFF. The CDR3 region has the DNA TGTGCCAGCAGCCCACACCAGACAGGGGCGGTTCCCGGGGAGCTGTTTTTT.

With regard to this clonotype: This clone may be a read error of a much larger clone one base away. The chain joins TRBV6-1 to TRBJ2-7; 9 positions agree with TRBD1. V lost 6 bases, J lost 6 bases, and 12 bases stayed unmatched. Germline assignment: CDR1 MNHNS and CDR2 SASEGT. The CDR3 is 15 residues long. The chain's CDR3 is CASRTRTGAPREQYF. In DNA, the CDR3 is TGTGCCAGCAGAACCCGGACAGGGGCCCCCCGCGAGCAGTACTTC.

This clonotype turned up a few times. The gene calls are TRBV19 and TRBJ2-3; 7 nucleotides match TRBD1. Germline V CDR1 and CDR2: LNHDA, SQIVND (reference sequence). CDR3 size: 14 residues. Trimming at V came to 4 bases and at J to 1 base, leaving 2 bases not matched to a gene. The DNA of the CDR3 is TGTGCCAGTAGTAAGGACAGGCGCACAGATACGCAGTATTTT. Translation: CASSKDRRTDTQYF.